This entry is about one T cell receptor (beta chain). The target antigen is unknown. The data were obtained in a study of coeliac disease. For the study at large: Each coeliac patient was active, refractory type I, or diet-controlled. Study results and caveats: According to the authors, this method cannot detect gliadin-specific T cells in an unbiased way. TRB repertoires were largely private, with most amino acid sequences found in only one sample. Known gliadin-specific TRB sequences: about 45% of the 18 coeliac samples, only 1 of 6 controls.

Clones were sequenced by immunoSEQ multiplex PCR, and TCRdb holds only the in-frame ones, with some missing. This table holds thousands of clones, approximately 59% found once. The sample taken for sequencing was lymphocytes from the gut lamina propria. The TCR comes from a man between 60 and 70 years old with celiac disease on a gluten-free diet.

The CDR3 DNA is TGTGCCAGCAGCTTCGCGACAGGCACAGATACGCAGTATTTT. Translating it yields CASSFATGTDTQYF. The chain has TRBV5-4 and TRBJ2-3; possibly TRBD1 for D (5 bases). CDR3 length equals 14 residues. Germline CDR1 SGHNT, CDR2 YYREEE (reference sequence). V was shortened by 2 bases and J by 1 base, with 8 bases between the two germline ends.